These 28 T cell receptor beta chains share one sample of origin, sequenced in a study of blood T cell repertoires in COVID-19. Generated by immunoSEQ multiplex PCR, the TCRdb table keeps only in-frame clones and is missing some. Here the sample spans about 120,000 clones, roughly 89% being singletons. The specimen was peripheral blood. The receptor set was obtained from a human donor with acute or convalescent COVID-19. The donor label of this sample is uncertain.

The chain joins TRBV5-4 to TRBJ1-2, with 9 bases identical to TRBD1. Germline V gene sequence: CDR1 SGHNT, CDR2 YYREEE (reference sequence). This CDR3 is 16 amino acids long. The J segment lost 0 bases and the V segment lost 4 bases, leaving 7 bases of the junction unmatched. CDR3 region: CASSVNRGPANYGYTF. The CDR3 DNA sequence: TGTGCCAGCAGCGTAAACAGGGGGCCTGCTAACTATGGCTACACCTTC.

The DNA for the CDR3 is TGTGCCAGCAGCTTGGGACTAGCGGGAGGGACCGGGGAGCTGTTTTTT. This encodes CASSLGLAGGTGELFF. V and J are TRBV5-5 and TRBJ2-2, with 14 bases matching TRBD2. Germline V lookup: CDR1 SGHKS, CDR2 YYEKEE (reference sequence). The trim removed 0 bases at V and 5 bases at J, leaving 0 bases unmatched. There are 16 residues in the CDR3.

Here the CDR3 reads CASSLVQQGSGNTIYF. CDR3 nucleotide sequence: TGCGCCAGCAGCTTGGTACAGCAGGGATCTGGAAACACCATATATTTT. The rearrangement links TRBV5-1 to TRBJ1-3; TRBD1 might be the D (5 bases). Germline CDR1 reads SGHRS; CDR2 reads YFSETQ. The CDR3 extends over 16 amino acids. V lost 0 bases, J lost 1 base, and 11 bases lay in between. Using reference TRBV5-1 and TRBJ1-3 for the parts outside the CDR3, the full variable domain is KAGVTQTPRYLIKTRGQQVTLSCSPISGHRSVSWYQQTPGQGLQFLFEYFSETQRNKGNFPGRFSGRQFSNSRSEMNVSTLELGDSALYLCASSLVQQGSGNTIYFGEGSWLTVV.

Comments on this clone: The sample carries other DNA sequences with the same CDR3. The gene calls are TRBV7-9 and TRBJ1-2; D gene uncertain. CDR1 SEHNR and CDR2 FQNEAQ come from the germline V gene (reference sequence). This CDR3 has 13 residues. V lost 5 bases and J 0 bases, leaving 7 bases between the germline ends. CDR3 protein: CASSLDSNYGYTF. The CDR3 region has the DNA TGTGCCAGCAGCCTGGACTCTAACTATGGCTACACCTTC.

The chain uses TRBV7-9 and TRBJ1-5, with D perhaps matching TRBD1 (5 bases). Germline CDR1 and CDR2: SEHNR and FQNEAQ (reference sequence). The ends were cut back, 2 bases at V and 4 bases at J, with 6 bases in the middle. The CDR3 length is 13 residues. The CDR3 sequence is CASSLQGNQPQHF. The CDR3 DNA follows: TGTGCCAGCAGCTTACAGGGTAATCAGCCCCAGCATTTT.

This chain links TRBV28 with TRBJ1-6; D may be TRBD1 (5 bases). CDR3 size: 15 residues. Between the trimmed V and J ends, which lost 6 bases and 8 bases, there was a span of 17 bases. CDR1 and CDR2 from the germline V gene are MDHEN and SYDVKM. CDR3 region: CASRGGIVGHSPLHF. The CDR3 DNA is TGTGCCAGCAGGGGGGGAATCGTGGGCCATTCACCCCTCCACTTT.

This clone was seen a single time. The DNA of the CDR3 is TGCGCCAGCAGCTACCAACAGGGTTCCGGCGAGCAGTACTTC. Translating gives CASSYQQGSGEQYF. The chain joins TRBV5-1 to TRBJ2-7; maybe TRBD1 (6 bases). This CDR3 spans 14 amino acids. The germline V gene encodes CDR1 SGHRS and CDR2 YFSETQ. Trimming left V 3 bases short and J 6 bases short, with 16 bases between. Combining the CDR3 with reference TRBV5-1 and TRBJ2-7 gives the whole variable domain KAGVTQTPRYLIKTRGQQVTLSCSPISGHRSVSWYQQTPGQGLQFLFEYFSETQRNKGNFPGRFSGRQFSNSRSEMNVSTLELGDSALYLCASSYQQGSGEQYFGPGTRLTVT.

This chain connects TRBV9 to TRBJ1-1; tentatively, D is TRBD1 (5 bases). The germline gives CDR1 SGDLS, CDR2 YYNGEE. This CDR3 spans 16 amino acids. Between the trimmed V and J ends, which lost 3 bases and 1 base, there was a span of 16 bases. The CDR3 bases are TGTGCCAGCAGCGGGGGCCTGCGAGTGGGGAACACTGAAGCTTTCTTT. It encodes CASSGGLRVGNTEAFF.

The chain combines TRBV28 with TRBJ1-2; 8 bases align to TRBD1. Germline V lookup: CDR1 MDHEN, CDR2 SYDVKM. V lost 5 bases to trimming and J lost 7 bases; unmatched junction nucleotides: 12. This CDR3 region has 15 residues. The CDR3 DNA is TGTGCCAGCAGTCTCCCACCCCCGGGACAGGCTGGCTACACCTTC. As protein: CASSLPPPGQAGYTF.

This sequence joins TRBV25-1 and TRBJ1-5; TRBD1 agrees at 9 bases. This CDR3 has 14 residues. CDR1 and CDR2 (germline): MGHDK, SYGVNS. J was trimmed by 6 bases and V by 4 bases; bases with no gene match: 4. The CDR3 DNA reads TGTGCCAGCAGTGGGGGACAGGGTGTTCAGCCCCAGCATTTT. It encodes CASSGGQGVQPQHF.

CDR3 sequence: CASSYPTGESTDTQYF. The CDR3 region has the DNA TGTGCCAGCAGTTACCCGACAGGGGAAAGCACAGATACGCAGTATTTT. The chain recombines TRBV6-2 or TRBV6-3 with TRBJ2-3; 8 nucleotides agree with TRBD1. Germline V gene lookup returns CDR1 MNHEY and CDR2 SVGEGT. The CDR3 runs 16 residues. The V segment lost 2 bases and the J segment 0 bases; nucleotides outside the gene matches: 4.

V and J are TRBV21-1 and TRBJ1-2; TRBD1, the D gene given by the table, was not confirmed from the DNA. TRBV21-1 is classified as a pseudogene. The CDR3 is 15 residues long. Here the CDR3 reads CASSTVDRTLYGYTF. CDR3 DNA: TGTGCCAGCAGCACCGTCGACAGGACCCTCTATGGCTACACCTTC.

A single count supports this clone. For the CDR3, the DNA is TGTGCCAGTAGCCAAGGGCAGGGGGGCAATCAGCCCCAGCATTTT. As protein: CASSQGQGGNQPQHF. V and J are TRBV19 and TRBJ1-5, with 7 bases fitting TRBD1. The CDR3 runs 15 residues. The ends lost 6 bases at V and 2 bases at J; junction bases unmatched: 7. CDR1 is LNHDA and CDR2 is SQIVND in the germline V gene (reference sequence).

The chain has TRBV30 and TRBJ1-1; perhaps TRBD1 as D (6 bases). The V end lost 2 bases, the J end lost 1 base, and 8 bases lay between the germline ends. The CDR3 is made up of 13 amino acids. Per the germline V gene, CDR1 is GTSNPN and CDR2 is SVGIG (reference sequence). This CDR3 is CAWSRTANTEAFF. In DNA form, the CDR3 reads TGTGCCTGGAGTAGGACAGCGAACACTGAAGCTTTCTTT.

This clone came up a few times. The J gene is TRBJ1-6, the V gene TRBV28, with TRBD1 as a possible D gene (5 bases). Trimming shortened V by 4 bases and J by 3 bases, and 13 bases separated the two germline ends. The length of the CDR3 is 16 residues. CDR1 and CDR2 (germline): MDHEN, SYDVKM. The CDR3 loop is CASSYAGGLYNSPLHF. The CDR3 coding sequence is TGTGCCAGCAGTTATGCGGGGGGTCTCTATAATTCACCCCTCCACTTT. The full variable domain, rest sourced from reference TRBV28 and TRBJ1-6, is DVKVTQSSRYLVKRTGEKVFLECVQDMDHENMFWYRQDPGLGLRLIYFSYDVKMKEKGDIPEGYSVSREKKERFSLILESASTNQTSMYLCASSYAGGLYNSPLHFGNGTRLTVT.

This clone showed up just a few times. This chain connects TRBV4-1 to TRBJ1-1; D unclear. Trimming shortened V by 0 bases and J by 3 bases, and 8 bases separated the two germline ends. Germline CDR1 and CDR2: MGHRA and YSYEKL. This CDR3 has 14 residues. The CDR3 protein is CASSQDGRYTEAFF. The CDR3 DNA reads as TGCGCCAGCAGCCAAGATGGCAGATACACTGAAGCTTTCTTT.

This chain's CDR3 is CASSLFGQVGTDTQYF. The CDR3 region has the DNA TGTGCCAGCAGTTTATTTGGGCAGGTCGGCACAGATACGCAGTATTTT. The V call is TRBV28, the J call TRBJ2-3; D is uncertain. The germline V gene has CDR1 MDHEN and CDR2 SYDVKM. V dropped 1 base and J dropped 1 base, with 12 bases sitting between them. CDR3 length equals 16 residues. The full variable domain, with the rest looked up from reference TRBV28 and TRBJ2-3, is DVKVTQSSRYLVKRTGEKVFLECVQDMDHENMFWYRQDPGLGLRLIYFSYDVKMKEKGDIPEGYSVSREKKERFSLILESASTNQTSMYLCASSLFGQVGTDTQYFGPGTRLTVL.

The chain is built from TRBV29-1 and TRBJ2-1; 15 bases are a match to TRBD2. Germline V gives CDR1 SQVTM, CDR2 ANQGSEA. The CDR3 spans 13 residues. V trimming: 7 bases; J trimming: 8 bases; junction bases outside the gene matches: 3. CDR3 in DNA: TGCAGCGCTGGACTAGCGGGGGGGGATGAGCAGTTCTTC. It specifies CSAGLAGGDEQFF.

This clone has just one count. This chain uses TRBV15 with TRBJ2-1; 8 nucleotides match TRBD2. CDR1 is LNHNV and CDR2 is YYDKDF in the germline V gene (reference sequence). CDR3 length equals 14 residues. V shed 8 bases and J 5 bases; nucleotides not matched to a gene: 8. The CDR3 nucleotides read TGTGCCACCCGGTGGGCGGGAGGCCACAATGAGCAGTTCTTC. The encoded protein is CATRWAGGHNEQFF.

This clone was found a few times. This sequence joins TRBV2 and TRBJ2-1, with 12 bases identical to TRBD2. This CDR3 contains 14 residues. The germline V gene encodes CDR1 SNHLY and CDR2 FYNNEI. Unmatched junction bases numbered 4, after V lost 5 bases and J lost 8 bases. This CDR3 reads CASSRASGRDEQFF. For the CDR3, the DNA is TGTGCCAGCAGTCGGGCTAGCGGGAGGGATGAGCAGTTCTTC.

This sequence joins TRBV3-1 (or the pseudogene TRBV3-2) and TRBJ2-3; TRBD2 matches 9 bases. The ends lost 3 bases at V and 0 bases at J; junction bases unmatched: 4. Germline V lookup: CDR1 LGHDT, CDR2 YNNKEL (reference sequence). The CDR3 is 16 residues long. CDR3 bases: TGTGCCAGCAGCCACCGCGCGGGAGGGAGCACAGATACGCAGTATTTT. Amino acids: CASSHRAGGSTDTQYF.

This clone was detected once. The genes are TRBV15 and TRBJ1-2; 7 bases are shared with TRBD1. The CDR3 length is 14 residues. The germline V gene has CDR1 LNHNV and CDR2 YYDKDF (reference sequence). V shed 3 bases and J 6 bases; nucleotides not matched to a gene: 7. The CDR3 sequence is CATSRSRTGDGYTF. CDR3 DNA sequence: TGTGCCACCAGCAGGTCTAGAACAGGGGATGGCTACACCTTC.

This rearrangement joins TRBV24-1 to TRBJ2-3, with a possible D match to TRBD2 (5 bases). Trimming removed 4 bases from V and 4 bases from J, with 8 bases in between. This CDR3 has 13 residues. Germline V gives CDR1 KGHDR, CDR2 SFDVKD. The CDR3 DNA reads as TGTGCCACCAGTGAGCCGAGGGCAGATACGCAGTATTTT. Translating gives CATSEPRADTQYF.

The chain recombines TRBV18 with TRBJ1-5, with TRBD1 matching 8 bases. Germline CDR1 reads KGHSH; CDR2 reads LQKENI. V shed 2 bases, J shed 5 bases, and the junction held 5 bases outside the gene matches. CDR3 length equals 15 residues. The CDR3 sequence: CASSPETGGDQPQHF. The CDR3 DNA is TGTGCCAGCTCACCAGAAACAGGGGGGGATCAGCCCCAGCATTTT.

The chain employs TRBV5-4 and TRBJ2-2, with 10 bases lining up with TRBD2. V shed 0 bases and J 4 bases; nucleotides not matched to a gene: 0. The CDR3 runs to 15 residues. Per the germline V gene, CDR1 is SGHNT and CDR2 is YYREEE (reference sequence). CDR3 in DNA: TGTGCCAGCAGCTTGGGACTAGCGGGCACCGGGGAGCTGTTTTTT. This translates into CASSLGLAGTGELFF.

This chain joins TRBV4-3 and TRBJ1-4, with 8 bases identical to TRBD1. V was pared by 4 bases and J by 6 bases, with 16 bases of the junction left unmatched. The CDR3 totals 18 residues. The germline V gene encodes CDR1 LGHNA and CDR2 YSLEER. For the CDR3, the DNA is TGCGCCAGCAGCCCTCAGGGGGCGTTGGGGACAGTTCATGAAAAACTGTTTTTT. It is translated as CASSPQGALGTVHEKLFF.

The J gene is TRBJ1-2, the V gene TRBV11-2; TRBD1 matches at 9 bases. This CDR3 comprises 15 residues. The trim removed 5 bases at V and 4 bases at J, leaving 8 bases unmatched. Germline CDR1 reads SGHAT; CDR2 reads FQNNGV. Here the CDR3 DNA reads TGTGCCAGCAGCCTTACAGGGGGCTCCGTCTATGGCTACACCTTC. Translated, it gives CASSLTGGSVYGYTF.

The chain carries TRBV11-3 and TRBJ2-1, with D possibly TRBD2 on 6 matching bases. The CDR3 spans 15 residues. Germline CDR1 and CDR2: SGHNT and YENEEA. Trimming left V 1 base short and J 6 bases short, with 13 bases between. CDR3 sequence: CASSLVSGVINEQFF. The CDR3 DNA sequence: TGTGCCAGCAGCTTAGTTTCGGGAGTGATCAATGAGCAGTTCTTC.